This T cell receptor (beta chain) was identified in a study of shared clonotypes between healthy human individuals. Libraries were prepared by immunoSEQ multiplex PCR; TCRdb keeps only in-frame clonotypes and omits some of them. The sample includes about 700,000 clones, roughly 94% of them seen just once. Naive-designated CD8 cells lacked CD45RO, were positively enriched for CCR7, and omitted terminally differentiated effector memory CD45RA+ cells. V was shortened by 3 bases and J by 5 bases, with 16 bases between the two germline ends. The CDR3 covers 16 residues. Germline V gene lookup returns CDR1 MGHRA and CDR2 YSYEKL.

The sample taken for sequencing was naive CD8+ T cells sorted from blood. J is TRBJ2-2 and V is TRBV4-1, with D possibly matching TRBD2 (6 bases). This clonotype originated in a man aged 25-40 years in good health. CDR3: CASSHTGTPETGELFF. The CDR3 nucleotides are TGCGCCAGCAGCCACACCGGGACTCCCGAAACCGGGGAGCTGTTTTTT.